This T cell receptor beta chain was captured in a study of shared T cell receptors in the human thymus. The CDR3 totals 15 residues. Per the germline V gene, CDR1 is WSHSY and CDR2 is SAAADI. V was trimmed by 3 bases and J by 6 bases, leaving 16 bases between them. This clone appeared once. Assay used: immunoSEQ multiplex PCR; TCRdb lists only in-frame clones, some missing. The sample yields hundreds of thousands of clones, roughly 90% seen once. The same data also contributed to another study, on human thymus T cells. That publication notes: Infants served as donors; they were healthy and Finnish and were having corrective surgery for congenital heart defects. It was from resections taken during corrective heart surgery that the thymus tissue came. It looked as if thymic and blood repertoires used V and J genes in a biased way. What related research reported was that thymic repertoires overlapped highly among unrelated individuals.

The chain couples TRBV10-2 to TRBJ2-3, with TRBD2 as a possible D gene (6 bases). The sequence was collected from a boy less than two years old with a congenital heart defect. Input material: thymocytes. The CDR3 loop reads CASSDKGGIADTQYF. As DNA, the CDR3 is TGCGCCAGCAGTGATAAGGGCGGGATCGCGGATACGCAGTATTTT.